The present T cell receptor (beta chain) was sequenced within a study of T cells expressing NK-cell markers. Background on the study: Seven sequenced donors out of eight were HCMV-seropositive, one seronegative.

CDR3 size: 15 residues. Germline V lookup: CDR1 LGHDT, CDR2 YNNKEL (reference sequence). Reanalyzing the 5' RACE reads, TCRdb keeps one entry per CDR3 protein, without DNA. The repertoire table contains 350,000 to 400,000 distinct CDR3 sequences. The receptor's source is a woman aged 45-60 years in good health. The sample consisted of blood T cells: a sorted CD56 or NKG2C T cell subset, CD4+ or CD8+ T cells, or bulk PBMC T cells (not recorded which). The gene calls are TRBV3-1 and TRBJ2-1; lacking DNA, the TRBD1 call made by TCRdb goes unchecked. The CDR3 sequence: CASRDKLGSYNEQFF.